The present TCR beta chain was sequenced within a study of cytomegalovirus exposure and HLA in healthy donors. Study-level information: Earlier, almost 120 million unique TCR beta sequences were recovered from around 190 million T cells by an analysis. Study-level results: Among CMV-associated TCR beta chains, most appeared HLA-restricted in a later analysis. With high specificity and sensitivity, the classifier reportedly diagnosed cytomegalovirus status. In vitro checks showed that a few CMV-associated chains really do target CMV antigens.

A word on this clone: Its antigen is as yet unknown.

Looked up from germline, CDR1 is MDHEN and CDR2 is SYDVKM. Trimming stripped 2 bases from V and 9 bases from J, with 17 bases between. The CDR3 is made up of 15 amino acids. Amplification used 60 Vbeta primers and 13 Jbeta primers. The method was immunoSEQ multiplex PCR; TCRdb's version includes in-frame clones alone and lacks a portion of them. The table records some 150,000 clones, 70% to 80% of them present only once. This clonotype was sampled from a man in his forties or fifties in good health and CMV-seropositive. The specimen was PBMCs. The V gene is TRBV28, the J gene TRBJ2-1; D is perhaps TRBD1 (6 bases). CDR3: CASSLRDTLFGEQFF. The CDR3 DNA follows: TGTGCCAGCAGTTTACGGGACACCCTTTTTGGTGAGCAGTTCTTC.